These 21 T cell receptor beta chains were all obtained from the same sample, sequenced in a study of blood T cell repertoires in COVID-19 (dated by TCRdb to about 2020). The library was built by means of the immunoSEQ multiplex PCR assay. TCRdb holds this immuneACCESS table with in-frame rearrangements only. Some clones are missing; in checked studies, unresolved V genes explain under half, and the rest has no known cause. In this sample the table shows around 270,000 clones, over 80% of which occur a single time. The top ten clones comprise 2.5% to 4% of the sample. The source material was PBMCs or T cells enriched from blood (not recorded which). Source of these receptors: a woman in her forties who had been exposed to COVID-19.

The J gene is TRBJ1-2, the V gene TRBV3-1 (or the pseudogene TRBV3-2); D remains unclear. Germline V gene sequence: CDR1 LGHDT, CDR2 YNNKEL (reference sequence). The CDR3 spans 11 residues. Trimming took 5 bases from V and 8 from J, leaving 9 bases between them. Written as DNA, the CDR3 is TGTGCCAGCAGCACGGGGAACGGCTACACCTTC. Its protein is CASSTGNGYTF.

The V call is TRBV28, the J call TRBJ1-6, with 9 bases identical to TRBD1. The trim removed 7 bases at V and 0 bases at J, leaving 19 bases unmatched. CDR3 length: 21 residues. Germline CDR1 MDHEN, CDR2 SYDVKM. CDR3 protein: CASTLGGQGFPGGSYNSPLHF. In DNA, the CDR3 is TGTGCCAGCACCCTGGGGGGACAGGGTTTCCCGGGGGGCTCCTATAATTCACCCCTCCACTTT. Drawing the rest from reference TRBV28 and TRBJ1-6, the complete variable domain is DVKVTQSSRYLVKRTGEKVFLECVQDMDHENMFWYRQDPGLGLRLIYFSYDVKMKEKGDIPEGYSVSREKKERFSLILESASTNQTSMYLCASTLGGQGFPGGSYNSPLHFGNGTRLTVT.

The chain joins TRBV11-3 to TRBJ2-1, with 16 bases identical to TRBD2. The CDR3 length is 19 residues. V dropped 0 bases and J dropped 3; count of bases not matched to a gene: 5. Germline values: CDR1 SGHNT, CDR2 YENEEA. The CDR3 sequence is CASSLESGTSGRVYNEQFF. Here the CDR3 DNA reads TGTGCCAGCAGCTTAGAGAGCGGGACTAGCGGGAGGGTCTACAATGAGCAGTTCTTC. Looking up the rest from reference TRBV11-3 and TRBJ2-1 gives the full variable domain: EAGVVQSPRYKIIEKKQPVAFWCNPISGHNTLYWYLQNLGQGPELLIRYENEEAVDDSQLPKDRFSAERLKGVDSTLKIQPAELGDSAVYLCASSLESGTSGRVYNEQFFGPGTRLTVL.

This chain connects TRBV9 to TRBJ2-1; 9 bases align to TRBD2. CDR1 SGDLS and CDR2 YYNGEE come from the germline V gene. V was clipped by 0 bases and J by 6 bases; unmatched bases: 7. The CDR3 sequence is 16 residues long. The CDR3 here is CASSVDMGAGGNEQFF. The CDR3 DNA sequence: TGTGCCAGCAGCGTAGATATGGGAGCGGGAGGCAATGAGCAGTTCTTC.

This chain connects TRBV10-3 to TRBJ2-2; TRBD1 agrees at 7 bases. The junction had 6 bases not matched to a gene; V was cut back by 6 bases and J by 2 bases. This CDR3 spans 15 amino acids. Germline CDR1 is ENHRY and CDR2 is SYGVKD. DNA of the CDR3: TGTGCCATCAGAAGGCAGGGGGACAACACCGGGGAGCTGTTTTTT. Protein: CAIRRQGDNTGELFF.

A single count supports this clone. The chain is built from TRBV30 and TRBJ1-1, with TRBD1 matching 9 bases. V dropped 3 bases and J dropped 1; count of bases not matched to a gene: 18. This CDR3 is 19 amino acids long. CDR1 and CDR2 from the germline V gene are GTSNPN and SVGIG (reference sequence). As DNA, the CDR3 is TGTGCCTGGAGGATTAGTAGATGGGACAGGGCCGAATCGAACACTGAAGCTTTCTTT. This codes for CAWRISRWDRAESNTEAFF.

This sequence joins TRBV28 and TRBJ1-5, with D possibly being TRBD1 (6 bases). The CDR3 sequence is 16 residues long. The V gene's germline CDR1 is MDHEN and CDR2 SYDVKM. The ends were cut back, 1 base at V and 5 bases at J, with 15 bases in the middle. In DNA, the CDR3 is TGTGCCAGCAGTTTATTGACCGGGGGGCGATATCAGCCCCAGCATTTT. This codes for CASSLLTGGRYQPQHF.

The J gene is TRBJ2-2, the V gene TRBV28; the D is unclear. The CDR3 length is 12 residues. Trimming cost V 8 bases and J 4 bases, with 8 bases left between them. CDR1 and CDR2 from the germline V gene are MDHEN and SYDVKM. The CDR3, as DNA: TGTGCCAGCCCCAGTGTCACCGGGGAGCTGTTTTTT. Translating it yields CASPSVTGELFF.

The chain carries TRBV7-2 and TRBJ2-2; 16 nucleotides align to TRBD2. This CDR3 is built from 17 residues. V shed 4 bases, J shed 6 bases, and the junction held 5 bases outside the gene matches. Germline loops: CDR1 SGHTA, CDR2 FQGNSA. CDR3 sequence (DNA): TGTGCCAGCAGCTCCCCCGGGACTAGCGGGGGGGCCGGGGAGCTGTTTTTT. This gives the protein CASSSPGTSGGAGELFF.

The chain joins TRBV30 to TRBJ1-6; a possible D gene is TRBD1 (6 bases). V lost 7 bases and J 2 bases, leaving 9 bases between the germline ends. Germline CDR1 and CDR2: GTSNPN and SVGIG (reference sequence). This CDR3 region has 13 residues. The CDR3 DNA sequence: TGTGCCTCCAGGGGCCCCTATAATTCACCCCTCCACTTT. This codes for CASRGPYNSPLHF.

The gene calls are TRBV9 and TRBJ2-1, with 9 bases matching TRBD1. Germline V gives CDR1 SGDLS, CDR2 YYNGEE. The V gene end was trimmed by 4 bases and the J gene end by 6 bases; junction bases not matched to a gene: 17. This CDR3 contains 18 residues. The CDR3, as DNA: TGTGCCAGCAGCCCCCGTCACGAGGGACAGGGTTTGCGCAATGAGCAGTTCTTC. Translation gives CASSPRHEGQGLRNEQFF.

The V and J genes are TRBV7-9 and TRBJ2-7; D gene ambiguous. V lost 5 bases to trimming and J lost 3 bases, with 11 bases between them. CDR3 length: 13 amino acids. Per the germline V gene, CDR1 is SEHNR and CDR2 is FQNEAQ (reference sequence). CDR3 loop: CASSPRDGYEQYV. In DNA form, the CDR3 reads TGTGCCAGCAGCCCTAGAGATGGCTACGAGCAGTACGTC.

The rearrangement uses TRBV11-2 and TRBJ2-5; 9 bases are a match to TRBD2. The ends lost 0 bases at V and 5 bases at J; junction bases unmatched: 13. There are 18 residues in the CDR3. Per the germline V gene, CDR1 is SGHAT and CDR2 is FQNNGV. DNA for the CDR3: TGTGCCAGCAGCTTAGAGGTCCTGGGGCGGGAGGGTGGCGAGACCCAGTACTTC. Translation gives CASSLEVLGREGGETQYF. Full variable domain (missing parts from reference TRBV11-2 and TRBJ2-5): EAGVAQSPRYKIIEKRQSVAFWCNPISGHATLYWYQQILGQGPKLLIQFQNNGVVDDSQLPKDRFSAERLKGVDSTLKIQPAKLEDSAVYLCASSLEVLGREGGETQYFGPGTRLLVL.

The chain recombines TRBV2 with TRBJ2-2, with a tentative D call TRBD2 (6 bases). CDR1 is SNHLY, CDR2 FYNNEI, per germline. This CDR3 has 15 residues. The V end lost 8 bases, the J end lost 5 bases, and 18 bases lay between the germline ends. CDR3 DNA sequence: TGTGCCAGCGATCGACTAGGAGGTTCTACCGGGGAGCTGTTTTTT. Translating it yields CASDRLGGSTGELFF.

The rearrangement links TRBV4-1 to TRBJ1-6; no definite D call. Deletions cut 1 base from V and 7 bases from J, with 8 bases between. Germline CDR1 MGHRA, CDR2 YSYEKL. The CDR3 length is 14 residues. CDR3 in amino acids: CASSQVGLNSPLHF. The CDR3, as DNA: TGCGCCAGCAGCCAAGTCGGTTTGAATTCACCCCTCCACTTT.

The CDR3 DNA sequence: TGTGCCAGTAGTATTAGGTTGGGGACTAGCACAGATACGCAGTATTTT. Translation gives CASSIRLGTSTDTQYF. The V gene is TRBV19, the J gene TRBJ2-3, with D possibly TRBD2 on 6 matching bases. The germline V gene encodes CDR1 LNHDA and CDR2 SQIVND (reference sequence). The CDR3 extends over 16 amino acids. The V and J ends lost 3 bases and 0 bases respectively, with 13 bases between them. Supplemented by reference TRBV19 and TRBJ2-3, the full variable domain reads DGGITQSPKYLFRKEGQNVTLSCEQNLNHDAMYWYRQDPGQGLRLIYYSQIVNDFQKGDIAEGYSVSREKKESFPLTVTSAQKNPTAFYLCASSIRLGTSTDTQYFGPGTRLTVL.

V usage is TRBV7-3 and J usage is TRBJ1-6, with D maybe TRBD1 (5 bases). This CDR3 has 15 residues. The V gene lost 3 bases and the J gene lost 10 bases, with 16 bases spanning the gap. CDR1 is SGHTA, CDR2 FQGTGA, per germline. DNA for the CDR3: TGTGCCAGCAGCTTGGGCGACAGACGCGTCTCACCCCTCCACTTT. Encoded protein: CASSLGDRRVSPLHF.

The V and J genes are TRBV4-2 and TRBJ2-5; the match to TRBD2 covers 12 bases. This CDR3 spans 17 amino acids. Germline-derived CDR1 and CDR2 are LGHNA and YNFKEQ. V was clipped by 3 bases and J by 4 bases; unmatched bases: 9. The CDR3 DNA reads TGTGCCAGCAGCCAGGTTGTTTCGACTAGCGGGGGAGAGACCCAGTACTTC. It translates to CASSQVVSTSGGETQYF.

The CDR3 DNA follows: TGTGCCAGCAGCGTAGCTGGGGACATCAATCAGCCCCAGCATTTT. It specifies CASSVAGDINQPQHF. The rearrangement uses TRBV9 and TRBJ1-5; weak D call: TRBD1 (6 bases). The germline V gene has CDR1 SGDLS and CDR2 YYNGEE. V lost 0 bases, J lost 3 bases, and 10 bases lay in between. The length of the CDR3 is 15 residues. Looking up the rest from reference TRBV9 and TRBJ1-5 gives the full variable domain: DSGVTQTPKHLITATGQRVTLRCSPRSGDLSVYWYQQSLDQGLQFLIQYYNGEERAKGNILERFSAQQFPDLHSELNLSSLELGDSALYFCASSVAGDINQPQHFGDGTRLSIL.

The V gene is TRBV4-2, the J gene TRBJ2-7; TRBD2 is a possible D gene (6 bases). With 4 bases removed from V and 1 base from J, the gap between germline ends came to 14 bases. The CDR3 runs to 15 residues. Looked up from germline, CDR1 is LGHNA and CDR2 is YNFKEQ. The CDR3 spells CASSPYHGLSYEQYV. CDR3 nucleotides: TGTGCCAGCAGCCCATACCACGGACTATCCTACGAGCAGTACGTC.

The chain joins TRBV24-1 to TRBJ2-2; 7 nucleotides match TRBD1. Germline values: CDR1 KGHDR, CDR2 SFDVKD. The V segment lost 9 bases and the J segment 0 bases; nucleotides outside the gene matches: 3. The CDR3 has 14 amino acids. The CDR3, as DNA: TGTGCCACCGGGGGACAGCCGAACACCGGGGAGCTGTTTTTT. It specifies CATGGQPNTGELFF.